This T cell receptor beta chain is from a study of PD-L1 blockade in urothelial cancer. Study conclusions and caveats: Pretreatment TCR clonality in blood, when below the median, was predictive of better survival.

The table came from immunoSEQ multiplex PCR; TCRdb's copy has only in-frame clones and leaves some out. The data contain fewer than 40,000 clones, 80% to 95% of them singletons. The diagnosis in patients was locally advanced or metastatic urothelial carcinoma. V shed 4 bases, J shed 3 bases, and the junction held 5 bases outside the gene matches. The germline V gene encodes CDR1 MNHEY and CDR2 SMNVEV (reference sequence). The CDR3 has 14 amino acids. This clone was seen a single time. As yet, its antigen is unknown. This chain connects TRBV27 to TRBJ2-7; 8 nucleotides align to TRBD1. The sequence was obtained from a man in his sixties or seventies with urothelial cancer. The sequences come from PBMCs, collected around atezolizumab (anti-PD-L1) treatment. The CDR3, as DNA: TGTGCCAGCAGTTCAAGACAGGGGTACTACGAGCAGTACTTC. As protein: CASSSRQGYYEQYF.